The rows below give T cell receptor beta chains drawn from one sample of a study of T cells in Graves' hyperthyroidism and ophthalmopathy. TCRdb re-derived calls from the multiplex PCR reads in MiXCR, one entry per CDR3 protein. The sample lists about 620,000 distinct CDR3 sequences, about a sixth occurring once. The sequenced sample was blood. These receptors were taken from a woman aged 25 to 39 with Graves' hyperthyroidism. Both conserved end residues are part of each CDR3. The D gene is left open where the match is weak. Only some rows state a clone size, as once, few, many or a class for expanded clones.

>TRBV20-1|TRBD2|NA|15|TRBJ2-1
TGCAGTGCTAGAGATTCCGAGCGGGAGAGGATTGAGCAGTTCTTC
CSARDSERERIEQFF
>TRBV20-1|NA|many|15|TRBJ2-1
TGCAGTGCTAGGGAGAGGGGGGCCCTTGACAATGAGCAGTTCTTC
CSARERGALDNEQFF
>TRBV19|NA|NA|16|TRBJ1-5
TGTGCCAGCCTCCCCTTGGTTCGGGGGAGCAATCAGCCCCAGCATTTT
CASLPLVRGSNQPQHF
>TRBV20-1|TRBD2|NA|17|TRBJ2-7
TGCAGTGCTGTGCCGGGACTAGCGGGAGGGTCCCCCTACGAGCAGTACTTC
CSAVPGLAGGSPYEQYF
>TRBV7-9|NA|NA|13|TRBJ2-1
TGTGCCAGCAGCCCTAAGTCAGGGCCCGAGCAGTTCTTC
CASSPKSGPEQFF
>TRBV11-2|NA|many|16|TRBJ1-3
TGTGCCAGCAGCCTGCCCGACGGGAGAGTTGGAAACACCATATATTTT
CASSLPDGRVGNTIYF
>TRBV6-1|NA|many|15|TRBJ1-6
TGTGCCAGCAGAGGGACGGCAGGAAATAATTCACCCCTCCACTTT
CASRGTAGNNSPLHF
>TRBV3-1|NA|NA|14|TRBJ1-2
TGTGCCAGCAGCCAAGCCAGGGGTGGCTATGGCTACACCTTC
CASSQARGGYGYTF
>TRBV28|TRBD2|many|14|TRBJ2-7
TGTGCCAGCACCCTTAGCGGGAACTCCTACGAGCAGTACTTC
CASTLSGNSYEQYF
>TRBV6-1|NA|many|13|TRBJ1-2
TGTGCCAGCAGTGAATGGTACGGGTACGGCTACACCTTC
CASSEWYGYGYTF
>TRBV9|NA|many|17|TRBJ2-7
TGTGCCAGCAGCCACCTCCGGCTGACTTCTGGCTCCTACGAGCAGTACTTC
CASSHLRLTSGSYEQYF
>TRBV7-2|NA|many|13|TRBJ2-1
TGTGCCAGCAGCCCCCGGGTTCAGAATGAGCAGTTCTTC
CASSPRVQNEQFF
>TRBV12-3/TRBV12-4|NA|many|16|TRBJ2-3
TGTGCCAGCAGTCCCAGGGGTGGGGGTCACACAGATACGCAGTATTTT
CASSPRGGGHTDTQYF
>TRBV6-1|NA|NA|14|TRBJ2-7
TGTGCCGCGGGGGCTGCCGGGAGCTCCTACGAGCAGTACTTC
CAAGAAGSSYEQYF
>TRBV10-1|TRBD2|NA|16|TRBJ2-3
TGCGCCAGCAGTGAAGAACTAGCGGGAGTGGAAGATACGCAGTATTTT
CASSEELAGVEDTQYF
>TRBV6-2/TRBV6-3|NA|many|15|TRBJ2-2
TGTGCCAGCAGTTACTTTGGTGTTTACACCGGGGAGCTGTTTTTT
CASSYFGVYTGELFF
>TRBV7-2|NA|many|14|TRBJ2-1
TGTGCCAGCAGCACCCTGACACCGGGGCTAGAGCAGTTCTTC
CASSTLTPGLEQFF
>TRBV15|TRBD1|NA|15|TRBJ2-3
TGTGCCACCAGCCTCGGGACAGGGTGGACAGATACGCAGTATTTT
CATSLGTGWTDTQYF
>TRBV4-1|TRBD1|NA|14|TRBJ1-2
TGCGCCAGCAGCCATACTCAGGGGGGCTATGGCTACACCTTC
CASSHTQGGYGYTF
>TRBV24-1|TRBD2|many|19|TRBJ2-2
TGTGCCACCAGTGACCCAACTGAGGAACTAGCGGGAGTCACCGGGGAGCTGTTTTTT
CATSDPTEELAGVTGELFF
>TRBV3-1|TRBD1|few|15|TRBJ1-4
TGTGCCAGCAGCCCAAGCGCAGGGGGACATGAAAAACTGTTTTTT
CASSPSAGGHEKLFF
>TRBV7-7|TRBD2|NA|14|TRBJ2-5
TGTGCTAGCAGCTTAAACAGCGGGAAAGAGACCCAGTACTTC
CASSLNSGKETQYF
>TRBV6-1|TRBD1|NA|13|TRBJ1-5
TGTGCCAGCAGTGAGACAGGGAATCAGCCCCAGCATTTT
CASSETGNQPQHF
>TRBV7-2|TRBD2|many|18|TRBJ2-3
TGTGCCAGCAGCTTAGCGCTACTAGCGGGAGGAGGAGCAGATACGCAGTATTTT
CASSLALLAGGGADTQYF
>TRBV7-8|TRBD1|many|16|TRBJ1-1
TGTGCCAGCACACCATGGACAGGGGCCACGAACACTGAAGCTTTCTTT
CASTPWTGATNTEAFF
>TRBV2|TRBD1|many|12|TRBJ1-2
TGTGTTTCGGTGGGACAGGCCGACGGCTACACCTTC
CVSVGQADGYTF
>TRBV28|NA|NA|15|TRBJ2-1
TGTGCCAGCAGTTCCGTCCTTAGCTCCTACAATGAGCAGTTCTTC
CASSSVLSSYNEQFF
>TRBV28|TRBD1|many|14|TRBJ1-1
TGTGCCAGCAGTTTTCGACAGGGTTCGGGTGCGGCTTTCTTT
CASSFRQGSGAAFF
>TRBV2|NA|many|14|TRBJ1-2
TGTGCCAGCAGTGAGGGGCTTGGGTACTATGGCTACACCTTC
CASSEGLGYYGYTF